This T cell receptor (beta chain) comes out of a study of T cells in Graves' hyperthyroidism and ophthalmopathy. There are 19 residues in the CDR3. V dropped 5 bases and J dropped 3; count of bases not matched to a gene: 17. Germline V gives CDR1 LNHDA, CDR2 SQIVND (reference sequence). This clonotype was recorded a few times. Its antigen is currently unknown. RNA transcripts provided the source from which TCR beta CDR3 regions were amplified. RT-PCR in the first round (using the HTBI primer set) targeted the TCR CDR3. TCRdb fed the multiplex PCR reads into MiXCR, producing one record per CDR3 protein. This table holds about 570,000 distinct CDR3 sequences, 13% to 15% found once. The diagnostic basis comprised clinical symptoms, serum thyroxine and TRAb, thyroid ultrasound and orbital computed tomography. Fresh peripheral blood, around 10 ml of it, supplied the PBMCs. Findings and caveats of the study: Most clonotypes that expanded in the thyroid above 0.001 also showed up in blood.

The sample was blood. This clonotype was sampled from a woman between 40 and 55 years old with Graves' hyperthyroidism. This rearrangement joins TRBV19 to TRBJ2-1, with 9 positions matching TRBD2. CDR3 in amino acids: CASSLSRGTSGPSYNEQFF. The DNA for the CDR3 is TGTGCCAGTAGTTTGTCTAGGGGAACTAGCGGGCCCAGCTACAATGAGCAGTTCTTC.